The 10 T cell receptor beta chains below were found in one sample sequenced in a study of cytomegalovirus exposure and HLA in healthy donors. 60 Vbeta and 13 Jbeta primers were used in PCR. The repertoire was sequenced with immunoSEQ multiplex PCR; TCRdb's copy has only in-frame clones and lacks some. The sample has fewer than 250,000 clones; 65% to 75% are singletons. Sequenced: PBMCs. The receptors shown here come from a woman between 25 and 40 years old in good health and CMV-seronegative.

In its sample, this clone was seen a few times. The chain carries TRBV7-6 and TRBJ2-5, with a possible D match to TRBD1 (5 bases). CDR3 size: 14 residues. Germline CDR1 reads SGHVS; CDR2 reads FNYEAQ. V was clipped by 5 bases and J by 5 bases, with 15 bases between them. The CDR3 sequence: CASSPRAARETQYF. In DNA, the CDR3 is TGTGCCAGCAGCCCCAGGGCGGCCCGGGAGACCCAGTACTTC.

The sample holds one count of this clone. V usage is TRBV30 and J usage is TRBJ1-1; D ambiguous. Germline CDR1 is GTSNPN and CDR2 is SVGIG (reference sequence). V gave up 3 bases and J gave up 11 bases, with 16 bases separating them. The CDR3 extends over 12 amino acids. This chain's CDR3 is CAWSEVRGRAFF. CDR3 nucleotide sequence: TGTGCCTGGAGCGAAGTCCGGGGTAGGGCTTTCTTT.

This rearrangement joins TRBV19 to TRBJ1-1, with TRBD1 identical over 7 bases. V was pared by 4 bases and J by 4 bases, with 6 bases of the junction left unmatched. The CDR3 consists of 14 residues. Germline CDR1 reads LNHDA; CDR2 reads SQIVND (reference sequence). CDR3 residues: CASSKTGEVTEAFF. The CDR3 nucleotides read TGTGCCAGTAGTAAAACAGGGGAGGTCACTGAAGCTTTCTTT.

This rearrangement joins TRBV2 to TRBJ2-7; possible D gene TRBD1, 5 bases. Per the germline V gene, CDR1 is SNHLY and CDR2 is FYNNEI. V lost 4 bases, J lost 2 bases, and 9 bases lay in between. The CDR3 contains 13 residues. The CDR3 DNA sequence: TGTGCCAGCAGTGGGACATCCGCCTACGAGCAGTACTTC. Protein: CASSGTSAYEQYF.

On this clone: This same CDR3 is encoded by further DNA sequences in the sample. The chain has TRBV9 and TRBJ2-5, with 13 bases matching TRBD2. V was clipped by 0 bases and J by 4 bases; unmatched bases: 0. This CDR3 comprises 15 residues. Germline V gene sequence: CDR1 SGDLS, CDR2 YYNGEE. Here the CDR3 DNA reads TGTGCCAGCAGCGTAGGACTAGCGGGAGGAGAGACCCAGTACTTC. Translation gives CASSVGLAGGETQYF.

The chain joins TRBV18 to TRBJ1-1; 7 bases line up with TRBD1. Germline V gene lookup returns CDR1 KGHSH and CDR2 LQKENI. V trimming: 3 bases; J trimming: 1 base; junction bases outside the gene matches: 8. The CDR3 is 16 residues long. This chain's CDR3 is CASSPDRETWNTEAFF. The DNA of the CDR3 is TGTGCCAGCTCACCCGACAGGGAGACGTGGAACACTGAAGCTTTCTTT. Drawing the rest from reference TRBV18 and TRBJ1-1, the complete variable domain is NAGVMQNPRHLVRRRGQEARLRCSPMKGHSHVYWYRQLPEEGLKFMVYLQKENIIDESGMPKERFSAEFPKEGPSILRIQQVVRGDSAAYFCASSPDRETWNTEAFFGQGTRLTVV.

The chain is built from TRBV2 and TRBJ1-2; 11 nucleotides line up with TRBD1. The CDR3 extends over 13 amino acids. Germline values: CDR1 SNHLY, CDR2 FYNNEI. The junction had 3 bases not matched to a gene; V was cut back by 4 bases and J by 8 bases. CDR3 nucleotides: TGTGCCAGCAGTGGGACAGGGGGCCTCGGCTACACCTTC. Protein: CASSGTGGLGYTF.

This clone was counted between two and nine times. Its ends do not fully match the called genes, so a read error is possible. The V and J genes are TRBV5-7 and TRBJ2-1; TRBD1 is a possible D gene (5 bases). TRBV5-7 is recorded as an ORF, its role being uncertain. This CDR3 region has 9 residues. The CDR3 nucleotides read TGCGACAGCGAGGCGGCCCAGTTCTTC. Its translation is CDSEAAQFF.

This chain's CDR3 is CASRGGQMNTEAFF. The CDR3 nucleotides are TGTGCCAGCAGGGGGGGACAGATGAACACTGAAGCTTTCTTT. The chain couples TRBV13 to TRBJ1-1; TRBD1 matches at 7 bases. CDR1 PRHDT and CDR2 FYEKMQ come from the germline V gene (reference sequence). V lost 6 bases, J lost 0 bases, and 4 bases stayed unmatched. The CDR3 length is 14 residues.

The chain carries TRBV19 and TRBJ2-5; TRBD2 aligns across 13 bases. V gave up 4 bases and J gave up 1 base; unmatched junction bases: 3. This CDR3 spans 16 amino acids. Per the germline V gene, CDR1 is LNHDA and CDR2 is SQIVND (reference sequence). CDR3 coding DNA: TGTGCCAGTAGTACGCGGACTAGCGGGGGCCAAGAGACCCAGTACTTC. It encodes CASSTRTSGGQETQYF.